This T cell receptor (beta chain) was retrieved from a study of OX40 agonist ivuxolimab in advanced cancers. Study overall: Three individuals attained partial responses, comprising one hepatocellular carcinoma case and two cutaneous melanoma cases. General observations from the study: Several nonresponders also turned out to have low normalized T-cell clonal expansion. Dosing at 0.1 to 3.0 mg/kg was accompanied by clonal expansion of CD4+ and CD8+ blood T cells by week 6.

This clone occurred a few times. No antigen is known for it. Germline CDR1 is GTSNPN and CDR2 is SVGIG (reference sequence). V was trimmed by 3 bases and J by 4 bases, leaving 15 bases between them. The CDR3 runs to 14 residues. The cohort excluded patients with autoimmune disease history or systemic immunosuppression. Assay used: immunoSEQ multiplex PCR; TCRdb lists only in-frame clones, some missing. The sample holds just under 65,000 clones, 70% to 90% seen once. The sequencing used CD4+ or CD8+ T cells sorted from blood, collected in a trial of the OX40 agonist ivuxolimab. The chain combines TRBV30 with TRBJ1-2; D is unclear. The origin of this receptor is an adult with an advanced solid tumor such as melanoma, head and neck, liver or kidney cancer. This CDR3 is CAWSDTARGYGYTF. In DNA form, the CDR3 reads TGTGCCTGGAGCGACACAGCCCGGGGCTATGGCTACACCTTC.